This T cell receptor (beta chain) comes out of a study of cytomegalovirus exposure and HLA in healthy donors. Study-level findings and limits: An analysis done earlier found most TCR beta V segments productive about 87% or about 30% of the time. Reports showed the classifier diagnosing cytomegalovirus status with high specificity and sensitivity. A likely sequencing artifact accounted for one observed cluster of highly shared sequence variants.

The germline V gene encodes CDR1 SGHVS and CDR2 FQNEAQ. There are 15 residues in the CDR3. V dropped 5 bases and J dropped 2; count of bases not matched to a gene: 7. The PCR contained 60 Vbeta and 13 Jbeta primers. TCRdb's copy holds only in-frame clones and misses some; the assay was immunoSEQ multiplex PCR. The sample includes 85,000 to 90,000 clones, 75% to 90% seen only once; the top ten take around 7%. Comment on this clone: Antigen: not known.

V and J are TRBV7-8 and TRBJ2-5; TRBD2 matches at 8 bases. The TCR comes from a man aged 40-50 years in good health and CMV-seropositive. The sequencing input was PBMCs. The CDR3 sequence: CASSLRLAQQETQYF. The CDR3 DNA sequence: TGTGCCAGCAGCCTTCGACTAGCGCAGCAAGAGACCCAGTACTTC.